What follows are 9 T cell receptor beta chains derived from one specimen sequenced in a study of early T cells in non-severe SARS-CoV-2 infection. In TCRdb, the 5' RACE reads were re-called with MiXCR into one record per CDR3 protein. The repertoire has roughly 69,000 distinct CDR3 sequences, roughly 9% of them found once; the top ten carry over 10%. Sample: whole blood, taken at baseline. These receptors originate from an adult who was a healthcare worker with PCR-confirmed SARS-CoV-2 infection or an uninfected control (not recorded which).

The genes are TRBV7-8 and TRBJ1-2; a possible D gene is TRBD1 (5 bases). The ends were cut back, 4 bases at V and 6 bases at J, with 12 bases in the middle. The CDR3 contains 13 residues. Germline V gene sequence: CDR1 SGHVS, CDR2 FQNEAQ. The CDR3 nucleotides are TGTGCCAGCAGCTACGACAGACAAAATGGCTACACCTTC. Translating it yields CASSYDRQNGYTF.

The rearrangement uses TRBV5-1 and TRBJ2-2, with D unresolved. V was trimmed by 4 bases and J by 5 bases, leaving 15 bases between them. This CDR3 region has 15 residues. From germline, CDR1 is SGHRS and CDR2 YFSETQ. DNA for the CDR3: TGCGCCAGCAGCCCCGGACCATCCAATACCGGGGAGCTGTTTTTT. It specifies CASSPGPSNTGELFF.

In this sample, this clonotype turned up many times. The rearrangement uses TRBV5-1 and TRBJ2-3; tentative D call: TRBD2 (6 bases). The V gene's germline CDR1 is SGHRS and CDR2 YFSETQ. V shed 0 bases and J shed 4 bases, with 15 bases lying between them. This CDR3 region has 16 residues. The CDR3 bases are TGCGCCAGCAGCTTGGTTGCAGGGAGGTGGGCAGATACGCAGTATTTT. Amino acid sequence: CASSLVAGRWADTQYF.

In the case of this clonotype: A much larger clonotype is one base distant, so this may be a read error. The rearrangement uses TRBV6-2 or TRBV6-3 and TRBJ2-3, with TRBD2 matching 7 bases. This CDR3 is 14 amino acids long. Germline lookup yields CDR1 MNHEY and CDR2 SVGEGT. J gave up 1 base and V 11 bases, and 9 bases lay outside the gene matches. The CDR3 DNA reads TGTGCCTCGGGACTACATACTTGCACAGATACGCAGTATTTT. This translates into CASGLHTCTDTQYF.

This clonotype showed up many times. The V gene is TRBV3-1, the J gene TRBJ2-7, with D hard to call. V was shortened by 0 bases and J by 2 bases, with 11 bases between the two germline ends. The germline V gene has CDR1 LGHDT and CDR2 YNNKEL (reference sequence). The CDR3 length is 15 residues. The CDR3 nucleotides read TGTGCCAGCAGCCAAGATCTTCGGCCCGCCTACGAGCAGTACTTC. Translation: CASSQDLRPAYEQYF.

This clonotype was picked up a small number of times. This chain connects TRBV6-2 or TRBV6-3 to TRBJ2-1; no reliable D call. The CDR3 is made up of 11 amino acids. V lost 5 bases and J lost 7, with 6 bases in between. Germline CDR1 MNHEY, CDR2 SVGEGT. CDR3 amino acids: CASSIGNEQFF. CDR3 sequence (DNA): TGTGCCAGCAGTATAGGGAATGAGCAGTTCTTC.

This clonotype has a single count. This may be a read error: a much more frequent sequence differs by one nucleotide. The chain combines TRBV6-2 or TRBV6-3 with TRBJ2-2; no reliable D call. The CDR3 has 16 residues. Germline V gene lookup returns CDR1 MNHEY and CDR2 SVGEGT. CDR3 region: CASSYSSQSNTRELFF. CDR3 nucleotide sequence: TGTGCCAGCAGTTACTCGTCACAGTCGAACACCCGGGAGCTGTTTTTT.

The genes are TRBV11-2 and TRBJ2-5; D call uncertain. This CDR3 comprises 15 residues. Germline assignment: CDR1 SGHAT and CDR2 FQNNGV. V lost 2 bases, J lost 4 bases, and 14 bases lay in between. The DNA of the CDR3 is TGTGCCAGCAGCTTACCAATGCAGGTTCGAGAGACCCAGTACTTC. It codes for CASSLPMQVRETQYF.

The rearrangement joins TRBV20-1 to TRBJ2-1; tentative D call: TRBD1 (5 bases). Trimming took 0 bases from V and 6 from J, leaving 9 bases between them. The V gene's germline CDR1 is DFQATT and CDR2 SNEGSKA (reference sequence). The CDR3 is 13 amino acids. CDR3 sequence (DNA): TGCAGTGCTAGAGAGGGGCGTCTCAATGAGCAGTTCTTC. This codes for CSAREGRLNEQFF.